What follows describes a single T cell receptor beta chain. The ends were cut back, 3 bases at V and 4 bases at J, with 14 bases in the middle. This CDR3 comprises 15 residues. The germline V gene has CDR1 SGDLS and CDR2 YYNGEE. The data are from a study of blood T cell repertoires in COVID-19. Across the whole study: COVID-19 samples, acute and convalescent, were from the United States, Italy and Spain.

Assay used: immunoSEQ multiplex PCR; TCRdb lists only in-frame clones, some missing. The sample has roughly 360,000 clones; around 87% are singletons. The sequence came from a woman in her twenties or thirties with acute COVID-19. The sequenced material came from PBMCs or T cells enriched from blood (not recorded which). The rearrangement joins TRBV9 to TRBJ2-1, with a weak D call TRBD1 (6 bases). CDR3 loop: CASSAYRDKYNEQFF. CDR3 DNA sequence: TGTGCCAGCAGCGCGTACCGGGACAAGTACAATGAGCAGTTCTTC. Full variable domain (outside the CDR3, taken from reference TRBV9 and TRBJ2-1): DSGVTQTPKHLITATGQRVTLRCSPRSGDLSVYWYQQSLDQGLQFLIQYYNGEERAKGNILERFSAQQFPDLHSELNLSSLELGDSALYFCASSAYRDKYNEQFFGPGTRLTVL.